The source of this TCR beta chain is a study of blood T cell repertoires in COVID-19. Study overall: From T cells, B-cell-depleted T cells, or PBMCs came the material, which was cDNA or gDNA.

The authors' processing: Scientists estimated how many nucleated cells there were by amplifying reference gene primers. Assay used: immunoSEQ multiplex PCR; TCRdb lists only in-frame clones, some missing. V and J calls and clone size are as listed in that table; D and trimming were resolved from the DNA. The sample shows 400,000 to 550,000 clones, around 88% of them seen only once. CDR1 is LGHDT and CDR2 is YNNKEL in the germline V gene (reference sequence). The V end lost 1 base, the J end lost 9 bases, and 10 bases lay between the germline ends. The CDR3 runs to 13 residues. Sequencing used peripheral blood. The source is a woman between 25 and 40 years old with acute or convalescent COVID-19. V usage is TRBV3-1 (or the pseudogene TRBV3-2) and J usage is TRBJ2-1, with D perhaps TRBD2 (5 bases). CDR3 in amino acids: CASSQGREGEQFF. CDR3 nucleotide sequence: TGTGCCAGCAGCCAAGGACGAGAGGGTGAGCAGTTCTTC.